This T cell receptor beta chain is drawn from a study of T cells after yellow fever vaccination. Germline V lookup: CDR1 SGHTA, CDR2 FQGTGA. The V segment lost 5 bases and the J segment 5 bases; nucleotides outside the gene matches: 1. The CDR3 is 13 residues long. TCRdb fed the 5' RACE reads into MiXCR, producing one record per CDR3 protein. The sample yields around 330,000 distinct CDR3 sequences, roughly 4% seen once. This clonotype was counted ten times or more. Its specificity is not known. Broader study findings: In FACS-sorted repertoires, abundant clonotypes from the bulk population could appear as contaminants.

This chain connects TRBV7-3 to TRBJ2-1; 9 bases are a match to TRBD2. This receptor was taken from a man between 18 and 35 years old who received the YFV17D yellow fever vaccine. The specimen was PBMCs, collected on the day of the yellow fever booster vaccination. The chain's CDR3 is CASSRTSDNEQFF. The CDR3 DNA follows: TGTGCCAGCAGCAGGACTAGCGACAATGAGCAGTTCTTC.